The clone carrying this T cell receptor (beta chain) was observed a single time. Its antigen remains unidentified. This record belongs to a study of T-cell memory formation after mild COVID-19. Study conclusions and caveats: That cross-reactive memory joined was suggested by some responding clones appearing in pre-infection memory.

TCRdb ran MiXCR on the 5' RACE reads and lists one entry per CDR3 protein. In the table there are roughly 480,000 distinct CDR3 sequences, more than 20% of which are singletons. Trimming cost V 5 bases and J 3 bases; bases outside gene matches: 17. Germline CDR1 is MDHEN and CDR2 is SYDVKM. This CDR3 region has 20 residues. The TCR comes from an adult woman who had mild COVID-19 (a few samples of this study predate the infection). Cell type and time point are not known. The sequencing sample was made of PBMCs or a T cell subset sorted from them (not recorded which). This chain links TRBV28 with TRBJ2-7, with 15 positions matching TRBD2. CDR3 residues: CASSHHGLAGGPVRGYEQYF. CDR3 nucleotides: TGTGCCAGCAGTCATCATGGACTAGCGGGAGGGCCCGTACGTGGCTACGAGCAGTACTTC.